A selection of T cell receptor beta chains follows, all from one sample in a study of blood T cell repertoires in COVID-19. TCRdb's table, derived via immunoSEQ multiplex PCR, lists solely in-frame clones and lacks some. The sample includes 35,000 to 55,000 clones, around 86% of them seen just once. The specimen was peripheral blood. These receptor sequences come from a human donor in a cohort sampled during active COVID-19. CDR3s include the opening cysteine and the closing phenylalanine or tryptophan. Fields, in order: clone size, V gene, J gene, D gene, CDR3 protein, CDR3 DNA. The D gene is left open where the match is weak. Clone size appears in some rows only: once, few, many, or a class for an expanded clone.

-	TRBV3-1/TRBV3-2	TRBJ2-5	TRBD2	CASSPSGRGLETQYF	TGTGCCAGCAGCCCTAGCGGGAGGGGGCTCGAGACCCAGTACTTC
-	TRBV4-1	TRBJ2-5	TRBD2	CASSLPEREETQYF	TGCGCCAGCAGCCTGCCCGAGCGGGAGGAGACCCAGTACTTC
-	TRBV21-1	TRBJ2-1	-	CASSKMREANEQFF	TGTGCCAGCAGCAAAATGCGAGAAGCAAATGAGCAGTTCTTC
-	TRBV27	TRBJ1-2	TRBD1	CASSTGQAANYGYTF	TGTGCCAGCAGTACCGGACAGGCAGCTAACTATGGCTACACCTTC
few	TRBV10-3	TRBJ1-3	-	CAISGANSGNTIYF	TGTGCCATCAGTGGAGCCAACTCTGGAAACACCATATATTTT
-	TRBV7-8	TRBJ1-2	TRBD1	CASSFGIQGANGYTF	TGTGCCAGCAGCTTTGGCATACAGGGGGCGAATGGCTACACCTTC
-	TRBV14	TRBJ2-1	-	CASSHTISTTHNEQFF	TGTGCCAGCAGCCACACAATTAGCACCACCCACAATGAGCAGTTCTTC
-	TRBV6-6	TRBJ2-1	-	CASSTWTAGANEQFF	TGTGCCAGCAGTACATGGACAGCCGGGGCCAATGAGCAGTTCTTC
-	TRBV5-1	TRBJ2-5	TRBD2	CASSLGTSGETQYF	TGCGCCAGCAGCCTAGGGACTAGTGGAGAGACCCAGTACTTC
-	TRBV24-1	TRBJ2-5	TRBD2	CATSDIPGLAGLQETQYF	TGTGCCACCAGTGACATACCGGGACTAGCGGGCCTCCAAGAGACCCAGTACTTC
-	TRBV3-1/TRBV3-2	TRBJ2-2	-	CASSQTGPGELFF	TGTGCCAGCAGCCAAACAGGGCCCGGGGAGCTGTTTTTT
few	TRBV11-1	TRBJ2-7	TRBD2	CASSYGLADSYEQYF	TGTGCCAGCAGCTACGGACTAGCGGACTCCTACGAGCAGTACTTC
-	TRBV6-2/TRBV6-3	TRBJ2-7	-	CASSYSHETYEQYF	TGTGCCAGCAGTTACTCGCACGAGACCTACGAGCAGTACTTC
-	TRBV4-1	TRBJ2-7	TRBD1	CASSRGTGSYEQYF	TGCGCCAGCAGCCGCGGGACAGGGAGCTACGAGCAGTACTTC